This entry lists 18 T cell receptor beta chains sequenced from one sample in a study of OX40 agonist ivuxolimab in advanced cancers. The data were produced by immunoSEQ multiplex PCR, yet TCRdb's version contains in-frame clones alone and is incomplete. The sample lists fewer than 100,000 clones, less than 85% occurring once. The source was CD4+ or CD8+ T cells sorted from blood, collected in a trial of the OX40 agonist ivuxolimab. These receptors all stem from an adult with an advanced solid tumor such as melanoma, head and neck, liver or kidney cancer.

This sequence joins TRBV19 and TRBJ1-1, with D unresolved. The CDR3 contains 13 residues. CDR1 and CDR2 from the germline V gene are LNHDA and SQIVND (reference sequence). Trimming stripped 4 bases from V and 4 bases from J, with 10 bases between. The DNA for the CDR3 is TGTGCCAGTAGTAACGTGGACGGCACTGAAGCTTTCTTT. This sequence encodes CASSNVDGTEAFF. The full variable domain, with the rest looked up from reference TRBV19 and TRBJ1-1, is DGGITQSPKYLFRKEGQNVTLSCEQNLNHDAMYWYRQDPGQGLRLIYYSQIVNDFQKGDIAEGYSVSREKKESFPLTVTSAQKNPTAFYLCASSNVDGTEAFFGQGTRLTVV.

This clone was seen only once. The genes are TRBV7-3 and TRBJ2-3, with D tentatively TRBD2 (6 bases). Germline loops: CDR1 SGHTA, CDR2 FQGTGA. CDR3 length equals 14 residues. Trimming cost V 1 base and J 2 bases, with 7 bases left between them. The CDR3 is CASSLSGVTDTQYF. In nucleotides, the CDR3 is TGTGCCAGCAGCTTAAGCGGGGTCACAGATACGCAGTATTTT.

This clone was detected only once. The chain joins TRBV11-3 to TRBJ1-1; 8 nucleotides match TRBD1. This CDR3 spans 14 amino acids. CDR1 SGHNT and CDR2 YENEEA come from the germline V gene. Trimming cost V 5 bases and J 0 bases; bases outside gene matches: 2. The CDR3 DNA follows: TGTGCCAGCAGCCAGGGGGCCATGAACACTGAAGCTTTCTTT. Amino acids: CASSQGAMNTEAFF.

The CDR3 nucleotides read TGTGCCAGCTCACCCACACCAGGTCAGAGGGGGAGCACTGAAGCTTTCTTT. Protein: CASSPTPGQRGSTEAFF. This rearrangement joins TRBV18 to TRBJ1-1; possibly TRBD1 for D (6 bases). Germline CDR1 reads KGHSH; CDR2 reads LQKENI. V was cut by 3 bases and J by 4 bases, with 21 bases left in between. The CDR3 consists of 17 residues.

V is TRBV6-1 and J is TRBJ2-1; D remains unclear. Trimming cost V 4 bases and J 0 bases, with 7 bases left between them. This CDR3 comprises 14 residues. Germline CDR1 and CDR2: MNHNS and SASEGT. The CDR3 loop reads CASSGAHSYNEQFF. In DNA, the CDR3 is TGTGCCAGCAGTGGAGCTCACTCCTACAATGAGCAGTTCTTC.

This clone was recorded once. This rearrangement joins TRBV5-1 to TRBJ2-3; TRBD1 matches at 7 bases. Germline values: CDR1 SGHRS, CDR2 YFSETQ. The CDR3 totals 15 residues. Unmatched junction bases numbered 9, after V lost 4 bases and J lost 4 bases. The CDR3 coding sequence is TGCGCCAGCAGCACAACAGGGGATCGACCAGATACGCAGTATTTT. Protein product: CASSTTGDRPDTQYF.

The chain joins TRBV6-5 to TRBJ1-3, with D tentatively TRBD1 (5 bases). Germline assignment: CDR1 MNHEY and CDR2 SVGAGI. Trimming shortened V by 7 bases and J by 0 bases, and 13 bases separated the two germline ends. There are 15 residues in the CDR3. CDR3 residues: CASKVWGLSGNTIYF. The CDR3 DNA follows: TGTGCCAGCAAGGTTTGGGGACTCTCTGGAAACACCATATATTTT.

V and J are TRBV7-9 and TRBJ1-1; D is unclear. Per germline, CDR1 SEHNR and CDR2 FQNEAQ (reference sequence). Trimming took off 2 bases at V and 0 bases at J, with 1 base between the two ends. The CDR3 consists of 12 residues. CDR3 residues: CASSLMNTEAFF. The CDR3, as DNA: TGTGCCAGCAGCTTAATGAACACTGAAGCTTTCTTT.

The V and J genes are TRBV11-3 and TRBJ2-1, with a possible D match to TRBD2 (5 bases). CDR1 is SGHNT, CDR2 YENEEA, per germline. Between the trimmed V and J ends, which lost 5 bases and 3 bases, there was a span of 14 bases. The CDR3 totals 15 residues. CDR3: CASSPSTTIYNEQFF. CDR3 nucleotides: TGTGCCAGCAGCCCTAGCACTACCATCTACAATGAGCAGTTCTTC.

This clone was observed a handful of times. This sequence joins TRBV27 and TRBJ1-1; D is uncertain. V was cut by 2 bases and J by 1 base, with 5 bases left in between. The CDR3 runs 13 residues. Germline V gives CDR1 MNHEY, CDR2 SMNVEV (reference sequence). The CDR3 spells CASSLRPNTEAFF. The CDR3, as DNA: TGTGCCAGCAGTTTACGACCGAACACTGAAGCTTTCTTT.

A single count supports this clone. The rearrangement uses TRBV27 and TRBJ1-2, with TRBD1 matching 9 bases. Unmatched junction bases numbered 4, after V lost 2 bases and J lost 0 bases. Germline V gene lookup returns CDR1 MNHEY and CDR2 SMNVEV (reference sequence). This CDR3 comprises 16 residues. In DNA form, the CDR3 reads TGTGCCAGCAGTTTAAAGGGACAGGGTGCTAACTATGGCTACACCTTC. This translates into CASSLKGQGANYGYTF.

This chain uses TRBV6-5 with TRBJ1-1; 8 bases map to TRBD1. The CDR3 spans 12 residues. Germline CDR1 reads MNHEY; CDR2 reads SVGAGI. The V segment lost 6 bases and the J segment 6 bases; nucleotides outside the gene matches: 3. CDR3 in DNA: TGTGCCAGCAGGCCACAGGGGGCTGAAGCTTTCTTT. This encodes CASRPQGAEAFF.

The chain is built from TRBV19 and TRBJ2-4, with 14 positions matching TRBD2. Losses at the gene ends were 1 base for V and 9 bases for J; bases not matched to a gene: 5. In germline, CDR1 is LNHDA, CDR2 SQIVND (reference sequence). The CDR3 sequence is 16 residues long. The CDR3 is CASSIGLAGGLLIQYF. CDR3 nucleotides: TGTGCCAGTAGTATAGGACTAGCGGGGGGGCTCCTCATTCAGTACTTC.

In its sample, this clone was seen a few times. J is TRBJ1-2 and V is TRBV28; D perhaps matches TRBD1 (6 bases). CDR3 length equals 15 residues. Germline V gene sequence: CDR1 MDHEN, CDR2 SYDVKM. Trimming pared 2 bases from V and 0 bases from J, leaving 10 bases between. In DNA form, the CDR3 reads TGTGCCAGCAGTTTAGGAACAGGGACTAACTATGGCTACACCTTC. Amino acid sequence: CASSLGTGTNYGYTF.

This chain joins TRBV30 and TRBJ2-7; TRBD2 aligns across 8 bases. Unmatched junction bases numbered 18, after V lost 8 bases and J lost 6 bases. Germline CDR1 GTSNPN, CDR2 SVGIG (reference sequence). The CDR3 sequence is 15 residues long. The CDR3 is CAGQRAGVGTGEQYF. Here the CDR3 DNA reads TGTGCCGGCCAGAGAGCGGGAGTAGGTACGGGCGAGCAGTACTTC. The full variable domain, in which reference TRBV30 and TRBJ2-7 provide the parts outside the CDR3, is SQTIHQWPATLVQPVGSPLSLECTVEGTSNPNLYWYRQAAGRGLQLLFYSVGIGQISSEVPQNLSASRPQDRQFILSSKKLLLSDSGFYLCAGQRAGVGTGEQYFGPGTRLTVT.

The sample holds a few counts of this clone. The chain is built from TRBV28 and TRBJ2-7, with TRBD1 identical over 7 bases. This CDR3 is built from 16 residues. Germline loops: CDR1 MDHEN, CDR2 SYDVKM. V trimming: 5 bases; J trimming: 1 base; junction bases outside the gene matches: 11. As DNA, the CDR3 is TGTGCCAGCAGTAGTACCCTCTGGGACAGATCCTACGAGCAGTACGTC. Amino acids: CASSSTLWDRSYEQYV.

As DNA, the CDR3 is TGTGCCAGCAGCTTCGGGGTACTTCAGAAGAAACTGTTTTTT. This gives the protein CASSFGVLQKKLFF. The gene calls are TRBV5-4 and TRBJ1-4; D gene unclear. The germline V and J ends were trimmed by 2 bases and 11 bases, with 16 bases remaining between them. Germline V gives CDR1 SGHNT, CDR2 YYREEE (reference sequence). The CDR3 runs 14 residues.

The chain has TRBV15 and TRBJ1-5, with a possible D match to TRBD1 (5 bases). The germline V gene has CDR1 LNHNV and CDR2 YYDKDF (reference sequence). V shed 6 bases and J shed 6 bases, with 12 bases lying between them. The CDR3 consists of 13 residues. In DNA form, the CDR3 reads TGTGCCACCAGTTTCCAGGGCGGTCAGCCCCAGCATTTT. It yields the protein CATSFQGGQPQHF.